This is a list of T cell receptor beta chains from one sample in a study of T cell responses to AZD1222 COVID-19 vaccine. Here immunoSEQ multiplex PCR was the method, and the copy in TCRdb shows in-frame clones only, minus some. The table shows around 140,000 clones, with roughly 92% occurring only once. The sample consisted of peripheral blood, taken 28 days after the second AZD1222 dose. The receptors here all came from an adult who received the AZD1222 COVID-19 vaccine. CDR3s include the opening cysteine and the closing phenylalanine or tryptophan. D genes are given only for firm matches. The size of a clone is reported for some rows only, either as once, few or many, or as a class for expanded clones.

D gene	V gene	clone size	J gene	CDR3 protein	CDR3 DNA
TRBD1	TRBV5-1	-	TRBJ1-1	CASSLTTDRGLKEAFF	TGCGCCAGCAGCTTGACGACGGACAGGGGGCTCAAAGAAGCTTTCTTT
TRBD1	TRBV28	-	TRBJ1-2	CASSRRTGPTNYGYTF	TGTGCCAGCAGTAGAAGGACAGGCCCGACTAACTATGGCTACACCTTC
-	TRBV19	-	TRBJ1-2	CASSMNREHSYTF	TGTGCCAGTAGTATGAACAGGGAGCACAGCTACACCTTC
TRBD1	TRBV6-5	-	TRBJ1-4	CASSDGDRAKLFF	TGTGCCAGCAGCGATGGGGACAGGGCTAAACTGTTTTTT
-	TRBV6-2/TRBV6-3	-	TRBJ1-1	CASSYRLGTEAFF	TGTGCCAGCAGTTACAGATTGGGCACTGAAGCTTTCTTT
TRBD2	TRBV19	-	TRBJ2-1	CASSLWTSGGNEQFF	TGTGCCAGTAGCCTTTGGACTAGCGGGGGCAATGAGCAGTTCTTC
-	TRBV28	-	TRBJ1-2	CASSLGAPASYTF	TGTGCCAGCAGTTTGGGCGCCCCCGCGAGCTACACCTTC
TRBD2	TRBV11-2	-	TRBJ2-1	CASSFSGTGNNEQFF	TGTGCCAGCAGCTTTAGCGGGACGGGAAACAATGAGCAGTTCTTC
-	TRBV30	-	TRBJ1-1	CAWIRSGQPNTEAFF	TGTGCCTGGATTCGATCGGGGCAGCCGAACACTGAAGCTTTCTTT
-	TRBV28	-	TRBJ1-1	CASSFQGNTEAFF	TGTGCCAGCAGTTTCCAGGGGAACACTGAAGCTTTCTTT
-	TRBV6-2/TRBV6-3	-	TRBJ1-5	CASSRWTKGRQPQHF	TGTGCCAGCAGCCGCTGGACGAAGGGACGTCAGCCCCAGCATTTT
-	TRBV11-3	-	TRBJ2-7	CASSSWGGPTYF	TGTGCCAGCAGCTCCTGGGGTGGCCCCACGTACTTC
-	TRBV7-9	-	TRBJ2-5	CASSLVETQYF	TGTGCCAGCAGCTTAGTAGAGACCCAGTACTTC
TRBD1	TRBV7-2	-	TRBJ2-2	CASSKDRAKAGELFF	TGTGCCAGCAGCAAAGACAGGGCAAAGGCCGGGGAGCTGTTTTTT
TRBD1	TRBV28	-	TRBJ1-5	CASRRTGVRSGNQPQHF	TGTGCCAGCAGGAGAACAGGGGTAAGGTCTGGCAATCAGCCCCAGCATTTT
TRBD1	TRBV12-5	-	TRBJ1-1	CASETGRVTEAFF	TGTGCTAGTGAGACAGGGAGGGTCACTGAAGCTTTCTTT
-	TRBV5-4	once	TRBJ1-1	CASSLAGVALGAFF	TGTGCCAGCAGCTTGGCAGGGGTGGCCCTAGGAGCTTTCTTT
-	TRBV3-1/TRBV3-2	-	TRBJ1-3	CASSQDTGSAGNTIYF	TGTGCCAGCAGCCAAGATACAGGCTCGGCTGGAAACACCATATATTTT
-	TRBV5-5	-	TRBJ1-1	CCSLGGGATEAFF	TGTTGCTCCTTGGGGGGAGGCGCGACTGAAGCTTTCTTT
-	TRBV11-2	-	TRBJ1-6	CASSSADSWNSPLHF	TGTGCCAGCAGCTCGGCCGACTCTTGGAATTCACCCCTCCACTTT
TRBD1	TRBV11-2	-	TRBJ2-1	CASSSRPGQFYNEQFF	TGTGCCAGCAGCTCCCGTCCGGGACAGTTTTACAATGAGCAGTTCTTC
TRBD2	TRBV5-4	-	TRBJ2-3	CASSRTSGADTQYF	TGTGCCAGCAGCCGGACTAGCGGAGCAGATACGCAGTATTTT
-	TRBV5-1	-	TRBJ2-1	CASSLYGSVGNEQFF	TGCGCCAGCAGCTTGTACGGGAGTGTGGGGAATGAGCAGTTCTTC
TRBD2	TRBV7-9	-	TRBJ2-7	CASSLGRGAGESYEQYF	TGTGCCAGCAGCTTAGGTCGTGGAGCGGGAGAGTCCTACGAGCAGTACTTC
-	TRBV4-1	-	TRBJ1-2	CASSQDEGNYGYTF	TGCGCCAGCAGCCAAGACGAGGGAAACTATGGCTACACCTTC
-	TRBV6-1	-	TRBJ1-2	CASSEAVGYTF	TGTGCCAGCAGTGAAGCGGTCGGCTACACCTTC
TRBD1	TRBV18	-	TRBJ1-2	CASSPPGQGNVGYGYTF	TGTGCCAGCTCACCACCGGGACAGGGGAATGTGGGCTATGGCTACACCTTC
-	TRBV5-4	-	TRBJ2-7	CASSLGQPQGEQYF	TGTGCCAGCAGCTTGGGACAGCCCCAAGGCGAGCAGTACTTC
TRBD2	TRBV3-1/TRBV3-2	-	TRBJ2-4	CASSRGPGGRGKNIQYF	TGTGCCAGCAGCCGAGGACCGGGAGGGCGAGGCAAAAACATTCAGTACTTC
-	TRBV12-3/TRBV12-4	-	TRBJ1-2	CASRGFYGYTF	TGTGCCAGCAGGGGGTTCTATGGCTACACCTTC
-	TRBV24-1	-	TRBJ2-1	CATSDLTGSYNEQFF	TGTGCCACCAGTGATTTAACAGGGTCCTACAATGAGCAGTTCTTC
TRBD1	TRBV18	once	TRBJ1-2	CASSSGTVLANYGYTF	TGTGCCAGCTCATCCGGGACAGTCTTAGCTAACTATGGCTACACCTTC
-	TRBV3-1/TRBV3-2	-	TRBJ1-1	CASSPGGTAEAFF	TGTGCCAGCAGCCCCGGCGGGACGGCTGAAGCTTTCTTT
-	TRBV28	-	TRBJ1-5	CASGLPQHF	TGTGCCAGCGGTCTGCCCCAGCATTTT
TRBD2	TRBV10-3	-	TRBJ2-1	CATGPGLVLSEQFF	TGTGCCACCGGGCCGGGACTAGTGTTAAGTGAGCAGTTCTTC
TRBD2	TRBV9	-	TRBJ2-6	CASSAGTSGALSGANVLTF	TGTGCCAGCAGCGCTGGGACTAGCGGGGCCCTATCTGGGGCCAACGTCCTGACTTTC
-	TRBV7-2	-	TRBJ2-5	CASSLMGTGRGETQYF	TGTGCCAGCAGCTTGATGGGGACCGGACGCGGGGAGACCCAGTACTTC
-	TRBV18	-	TRBJ1-1	CASSQGQSNTEAFF	TGTGCCAGCTCACAAGGACAGAGTAACACTGAAGCTTTCTTT
-	TRBV5-5	once	TRBJ1-6	CASSLVSLSYNSPLHF	TGTGCCAGCAGCTTGGTTTCTCTCAGCTATAATTCACCCCTCCACTTT
-	TRBV7-2	-	TRBJ2-3	CASSLLGHITDTQYF	TGTGCCAGCAGCTTACTAGGACACATCACAGATACGCAGTATTTT
TRBD1	TRBV27	-	TRBJ2-7	CASSRDPGTGDYEQYF	TGTGCCAGCAGTCGAGACCCCGGGACAGGCGACTACGAGCAGTACTTC